Listed below are T cell receptor beta chains from one sample, sequenced in a study of CD8 T cells in ankylosing spondylitis. TCRdb reprocessed the 5' RACE reads via MiXCR and lists one record per CDR3 protein. The sample includes approximately 220,000 distinct CDR3 sequences, 10% of them seen just once. The sample consisted of blood, either unsorted or a sorted T cell fraction (not recorded which). Receptor source: a male donor with ankylosing spondylitis or in good health (not recorded which). Each CDR3 is given with its conserved first and last residue. D genes are given only for firm matches. Rows may omit the clone size; those that give it use once, few, many or a size class.

j_call | v_call | clone_size | d_call | cdr3_aa
TRBJ1-1 | TRBV12-3/TRBV12-4 | many | - | CASCTAMNTEAFF
TRBJ2-7 | TRBV5-1 | many | TRBD1 | CASSLVDRGSYEQYF
TRBJ2-5 | TRBV7-9 | many | - | CASSSSWRESGETQYF
TRBJ1-5 | TRBV18 | many | - | CASSSEAGGGNQPQHF
TRBJ2-5 | TRBV5-1 | - | TRBD1 | CASSSSPTGGSETQYF
TRBJ2-2 | TRBV19 | many | - | CASRKAGELFF
TRBJ1-1 | TRBV10-3 | many | TRBD1 | CAIRGQGHTEAFF
TRBJ2-1 | TRBV10-3 | many | TRBD2 | CAISVDGGYNEQFF
TRBJ2-3 | TRBV11-3 | - | TRBD2 | CASSSNRAGLAGGTTWDTQYF
TRBJ2-3 | TRBV28 | many | TRBD1 | CASSKSTGEKEGHTQYF
TRBJ2-5 | TRBV7-2 | many | - | CASSRGVGGTLEETQYF
TRBJ1-1 | TRBV7-9 | - | - | CASSPRGSMNTEAFF
TRBJ1-5 | TRBV6-1 | many | - | CASSPTGLSNQPQHF
TRBJ2-6 | TRBV5-1 | many | - | CASRDGPVSGANVLTF
TRBJ2-1 | TRBV20-1 | many | TRBD2 | CSARMGLAGNSYNEQFF
TRBJ1-1 | TRBV7-3 | - | - | CASSPGRGNTEAFF
TRBJ2-7 | TRBV29-1 | - | - | CSVAWGDGNYEQYF
TRBJ2-2 | TRBV5-1 | few | - | CASSLDGQSVTGELFF
TRBJ1-5 | TRBV24-1 | many | - | CATSAGEGNNQPQHF
TRBJ1-1 | TRBV2 | - | - | CASSPTGQMNTEAFF
TRBJ2-1 | TRBV7-2 | - | - | CASSLITGTYNEQFF
TRBJ1-2 | TRBV15 | many | - | CATSSLTTGLGYTF
TRBJ1-4 | TRBV28 | few | TRBD1 | CASYRGTNEKLFF
TRBJ2-5 | TRBV12-3/TRBV12-4 | few | - | CASRHPGTETQYF
TRBJ2-3 | TRBV24-1 | many | - | CATSDSGSLGDTQYF
TRBJ1-5 | TRBV20-1 | - | TRBD1 | CCARAGGTGGWGQPQHF
TRBJ1-2 | TRBV5-1 | many | - | CASSFPDSRDNTF
TRBJ2-5 | TRBV7-2 | - | - | CASSSSLARWETQYF
TRBJ1-4 | TRBV20-1 | many | TRBD1 | CSARDGTGLGKLFF
TRBJ2-1 | TRBV7-3 | many | TRBD1 | CASSFSATGFGEQFF
TRBJ1-5 | TRBV20-1 | many | - | CSASYGSNSNQPQHF
TRBJ2-1 | TRBV6-4 | - | - | CASSVEKGGNEQFF
TRBJ2-5 | TRBV5-1 | many | - | CASNLEQQETQYF
TRBJ2-2 | TRBV20-1 | - | TRBD2 | CSARDSLRGVDHGELFF
TRBJ2-6 | TRBV5-1 | many | - | CASSLNLGGANVLTF
TRBJ1-1 | TRBV20-1 | many | - | CSATKGDRNTEAFF
TRBJ1-4 | TRBV7-9 | many | - | CASSLAMAGGKLFF
TRBJ1-2 | TRBV27 | many | TRBD1 | CASSSKPGQGFDGYTF
TRBJ1-1 | TRBV20-1 | many | - | CSACSRGNTEAFF
TRBJ2-3 | TRBV7-6 | few | - | CASSNSLAVGTDTQYF
TRBJ1-5 | TRBV18 | - | - | CASSLGVVGQSNQPQHF
TRBJ2-3 | TRBV20-1 | many | - | CSARKDATDTQYF
TRBJ2-7 | TRBV7-9 | - | TRBD1 | CASSSPDRGKREQYF
TRBJ2-7 | TRBV27 | many | - | CASSPAFGPYEQYF
TRBJ2-3 | TRBV5-1 | many | - | CASSLEGRTTDTQYF
TRBJ2-3 | TRBV18 | - | TRBD2 | CASSPGLAGVTGTDTQYF
TRBJ1-2 | TRBV2 | many | - | CASSEDHASGPGGGYTF
TRBJ2-5 | TRBV4-1 | - | - | CASSQGERETQYF
TRBJ1-6 | TRBV20-1 | many | - | CSARDSRQGGNSPLHF
TRBJ1-5 | TRBV6-4 | many | - | CASSIDSSNQPQHF
TRBJ1-3 | TRBV7-2 | many | TRBD1 | CASSLTGSSGNTIYF
TRBJ2-2 | TRBV5-1 | many | - | CASSLVPIADTGELFF
TRBJ1-5 | TRBV5-1 | many | TRBD1 | CASSSGQGGQPQHF
TRBJ2-3 | TRBV2 | many | TRBD2 | CASRPSGRTDTQYF
TRBJ1-6 | TRBV2 | - | TRBD1 | CASSGTGREDSPLHF
TRBJ2-1 | TRBV7-3 | many | - | CASSLMFGDEQFF